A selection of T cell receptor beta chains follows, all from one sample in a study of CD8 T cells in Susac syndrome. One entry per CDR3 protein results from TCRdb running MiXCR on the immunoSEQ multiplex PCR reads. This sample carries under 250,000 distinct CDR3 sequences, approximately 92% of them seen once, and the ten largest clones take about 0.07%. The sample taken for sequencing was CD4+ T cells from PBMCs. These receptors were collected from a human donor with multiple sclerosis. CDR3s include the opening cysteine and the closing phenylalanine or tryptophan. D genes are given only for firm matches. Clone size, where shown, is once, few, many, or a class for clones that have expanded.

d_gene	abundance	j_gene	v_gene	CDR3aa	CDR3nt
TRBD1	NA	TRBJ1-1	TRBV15	CAIVADRVSTEAFF	TGTGCCATCGTGGCGGACAGGGTGAGCACTGAAGCTTTCTTT
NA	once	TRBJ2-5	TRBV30	CAAGYGGAETQYF	TGTGCCGCCGGATATGGGGGGGCCGAGACCCAGTACTTC
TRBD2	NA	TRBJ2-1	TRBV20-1	CSAKPRTSAYNEQFF	TGCAGTGCTAAACCCCGGACTAGCGCTTACAATGAGCAGTTCTTC
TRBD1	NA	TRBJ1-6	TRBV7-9	CASSLLPRQGNSPLHF	TGTGCCAGCAGCTTATTGCCCCGACAGGGAAATTCACCCCTCCACTTT
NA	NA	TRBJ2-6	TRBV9	CASSVSSGANVLTF	TGTGCCAGCAGCGTGTCATCTGGGGCCAACGTCCTGACTTTC
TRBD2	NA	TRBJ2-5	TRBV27	CASSSGASGLLQETQYF	TGTGCCAGCAGTTCCGGGGCTAGCGGACTACTACAAGAGACCCAGTACTTC
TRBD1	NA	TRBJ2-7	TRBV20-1	CSARAGTGIYEQYF	TGCAGTGCTAGAGCGGGGACAGGGATCTACGAGCAGTACTTC
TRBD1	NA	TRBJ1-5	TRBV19	CASSIRDRLNQPQHF	TGTGCCAGTAGTATTCGGGACAGGTTAAATCAGCCCCAGCATTTT
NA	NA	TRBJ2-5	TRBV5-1	CASSLFRGRGETQYF	TGCGCCAGCAGCTTGTTTAGAGGCAGGGGTGAGACCCAGTACTTC
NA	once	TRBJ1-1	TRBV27	CASSFYGGEAFF	TGTGCCAGCAGTTTTTATGGGGGAGAAGCTTTCTTT
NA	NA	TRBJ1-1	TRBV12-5	CASGLAPGTRSFF	TGTGCTAGTGGTTTGGCTCCAGGGACACGAAGTTTCTTT
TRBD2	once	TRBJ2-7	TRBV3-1	CASSPIAFSGGAGEQYF	TGTGCCAGCAGCCCAATAGCCTTTAGCGGGGGGGCGGGGGAGCAGTACTTC
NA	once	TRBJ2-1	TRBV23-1	CARYFIGSLNEQFF	TGCGCCCGATACTTCATCGGGAGTTTGAATGAGCAGTTCTTC
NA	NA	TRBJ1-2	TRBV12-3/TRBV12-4	CASSLGPGNYGYTF	TGTGCCAGCAGTTTAGGCCCGGGGAACTATGGCTACACCTTC
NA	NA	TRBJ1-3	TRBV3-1	CASSPLATGAGSGNTIYF	TGTGCCAGCAGCCCCCTCGCCACTGGGGCCGGGTCCGGAAACACCATATATTTT
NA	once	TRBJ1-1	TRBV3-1	CASRPGGRETEAFF	TGTGCCAGCAGGCCCGGGGGGCGAGAAACTGAAGCTTTCTTT
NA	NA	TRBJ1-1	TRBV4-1	CASSRWGINTEAFF	TGCGCCAGCAGCCGGTGGGGGATTAACACTGAAGCTTTCTTT
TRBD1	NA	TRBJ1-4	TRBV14	CASSQGTGAREKLFF	TGTGCCAGCAGCCAAGGGACAGGGGCACGTGAAAAACTGTTTTTT
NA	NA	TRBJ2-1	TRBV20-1	CSAREQFF	TGCAGTGCTAGAGAGCAGTTCTTC
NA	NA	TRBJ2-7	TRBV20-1	CSASSLVFDEQYF	TGCAGTGCTAGTAGCCTAGTTTTTGACGAGCAGTACTTC
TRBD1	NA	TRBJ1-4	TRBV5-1	CASGSGTGHEKLFF	TGCGCCAGCGGGTCCGGGACAGGGCATGAAAAACTGTTTTTT
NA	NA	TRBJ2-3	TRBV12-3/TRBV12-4	CASSFKAWEADTQYF	TGTGCCAGCAGTTTTAAGGCTTGGGAGGCAGATACGCAGTATTTT
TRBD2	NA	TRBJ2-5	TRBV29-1	CSVEAGVQETQYF	TGCAGCGTCGAGGCGGGGGTCCAAGAGACCCAGTACTTC
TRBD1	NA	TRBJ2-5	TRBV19	CASSSLRQGVRETQYF	TGTGCCAGTAGTAGCCTCCGACAGGGGGTACGAGAGACCCAGTACTTC
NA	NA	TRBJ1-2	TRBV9	CASSGGTGYTF	TGTGCCAGCAGCGGCGGGACCGGCTACACCTTC
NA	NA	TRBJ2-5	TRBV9	CASSVGQAQETQYF	TGTGCCAGCAGCGTGGGGCAGGCGCAAGAGACCCAGTACTTC
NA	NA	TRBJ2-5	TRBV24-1	CATSDLGIGTSVETQYF	TGTGCCACCAGTGATTTAGGGATAGGGACGAGTGTGGAGACCCAGTACTTC
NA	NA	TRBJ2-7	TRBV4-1	CASSQPQGRPSYEQYF	TGCGCCAGCAGCCAACCGCAGGGTCGCCCTTCCTACGAGCAGTACTTC
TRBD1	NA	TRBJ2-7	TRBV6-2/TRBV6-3	CASKWTKTGPFYEQYF	TGTGCCAGCAAGTGGACCAAGACAGGGCCTTTCTACGAGCAGTACTTC
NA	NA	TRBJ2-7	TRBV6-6	CASSYNPSSYEQYF	TGTGCCAGCAGTTACAATCCGAGCTCCTACGAGCAGTACTTC
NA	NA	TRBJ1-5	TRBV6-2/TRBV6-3	CASSFWGNQPQHF	TGTGCCAGCAGTTTCTGGGGCAATCAGCCCCAGCATTTT
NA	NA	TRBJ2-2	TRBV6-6	CASRFAANTGELFF	TGTGCCAGCCGGTTTGCCGCGAACACCGGGGAGCTGTTTTTT
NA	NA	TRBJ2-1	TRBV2	CATSRVYNEQFF	TGTGCCACCTCACGCGTCTACAATGAGCAGTTCTTC
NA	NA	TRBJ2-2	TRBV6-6	CASIRDTGELFF	TGTGCCAGCATCCGGGACACCGGGGAGCTGTTTTTT
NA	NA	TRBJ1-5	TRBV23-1	CASSPRQYNQPQHF	TGCGCCAGCAGTCCACGACAGTACAATCAGCCCCAGCATTTT
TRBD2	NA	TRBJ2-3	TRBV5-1	CASSGGSGNTDTQYF	TGCGCCAGCAGCGGGGGGAGCGGGAACACAGATACGCAGTATTTT
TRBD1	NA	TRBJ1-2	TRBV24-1	CATSQQGTNYGYTF	TGTGCCACCAGTCAACAGGGGACCAACTATGGCTACACCTTC
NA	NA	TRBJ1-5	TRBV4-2	CASSQPTDQPQHF	TGTGCCAGCAGCCAACCCACAGATCAGCCCCAGCATTTT
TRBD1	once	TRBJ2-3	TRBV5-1	CASSLQGGFTDTQYF	TGCGCCAGCAGCCTACAGGGGGGCTTCACAGATACGCAGTATTTT
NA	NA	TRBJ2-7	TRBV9	CASSPETGPPYEQYF	TGTGCCAGCAGCCCCGAGACAGGACCCCCCTACGAGCAGTACTTC
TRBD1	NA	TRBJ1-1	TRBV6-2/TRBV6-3	CASSRTGIDTEAFF	TGTGCCAGCAGTCGGACAGGGATTGACACTGAAGCTTTCTTT
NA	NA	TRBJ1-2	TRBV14	CASSQGQNYGYTF	TGTGCCAGCAGCCAAGGACAGAACTATGGCTACACCTTC
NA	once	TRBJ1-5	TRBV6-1	CASKIQTYNQPQHF	TGTGCCAGCAAGATCCAGACCTACAATCAGCCCCAGCATTTT
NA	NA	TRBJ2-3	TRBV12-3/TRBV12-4	CASSLGASTDTQYF	TGTGCCAGCAGTTTAGGAGCTAGCACAGATACGCAGTATTTT
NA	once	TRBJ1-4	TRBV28	CASSSTGTINEKLFF	TGTGCCAGCAGCAGTACAGGGACCATTAATGAAAAACTGTTTTTT
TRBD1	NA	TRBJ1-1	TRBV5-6	CASSLDRGNEAFF	TGTGCCAGCAGCTTGGACAGGGGTAATGAAGCTTTCTTT
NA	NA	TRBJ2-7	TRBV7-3	CASSLGGGSSYEQYF	TGTGCCAGCAGCTTAGGTGGAGGGAGCTCCTACGAGCAGTACTTC